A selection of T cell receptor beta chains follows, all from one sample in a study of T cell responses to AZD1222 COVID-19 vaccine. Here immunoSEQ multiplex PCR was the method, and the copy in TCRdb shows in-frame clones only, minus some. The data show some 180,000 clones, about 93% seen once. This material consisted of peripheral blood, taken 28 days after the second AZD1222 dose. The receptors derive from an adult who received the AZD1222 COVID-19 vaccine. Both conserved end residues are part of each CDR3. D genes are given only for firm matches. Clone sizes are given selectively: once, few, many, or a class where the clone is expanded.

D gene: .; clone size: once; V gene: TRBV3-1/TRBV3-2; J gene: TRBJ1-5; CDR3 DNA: TGTGCCAGCAGCCCAGATGGTCAGCCCCAGCATTTT; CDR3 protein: CASSPDGQPQHF
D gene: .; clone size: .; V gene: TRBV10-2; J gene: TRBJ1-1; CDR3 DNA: TGCGCCAGCAATTTTCTTAGGCGGTCGAACACTGAAGCTTTCTTT; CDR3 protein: CASNFLRRSNTEAFF
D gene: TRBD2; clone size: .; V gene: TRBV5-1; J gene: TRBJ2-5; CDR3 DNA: TGCGCCAGCAGTGGAACTAGCGGAGCCATGGGGGAGACCCAGTACTTC; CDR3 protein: CASSGTSGAMGETQYF
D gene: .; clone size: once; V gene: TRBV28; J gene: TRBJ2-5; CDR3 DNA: TGTGCCAGCAGTCCCGGACACGAAACCACACAAGAGACCCAGTACTTC; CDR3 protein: CASSPGHETTQETQYF
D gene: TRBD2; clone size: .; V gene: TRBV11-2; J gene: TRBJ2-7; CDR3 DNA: TGTGCCAGCAGCTTAGACCTAGCGGGGTCCTACGAGCAGTACTTC; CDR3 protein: CASSLDLAGSYEQYF
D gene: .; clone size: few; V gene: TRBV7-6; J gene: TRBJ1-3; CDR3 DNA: TGTGCCAGCAGCTTTCAGGATTACTCTGGAAACACCATATATTTT; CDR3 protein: CASSFQDYSGNTIYF
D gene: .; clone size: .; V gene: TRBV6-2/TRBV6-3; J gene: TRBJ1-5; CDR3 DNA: TGTGCCAGCAGTCCCGGGATGGGTTACGGTCCGGGGGGTAGCAATCAGCCCCAGCATTTT; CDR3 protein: CASSPGMGYGPGGSNQPQHF
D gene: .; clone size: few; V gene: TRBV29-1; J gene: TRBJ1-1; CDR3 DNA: TGCAGCGTAGGTGAGCGGAACACTGAAGCTTTCTTT; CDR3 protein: CSVGERNTEAFF
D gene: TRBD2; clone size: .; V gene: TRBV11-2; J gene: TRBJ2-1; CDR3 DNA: TGTGCCAGCAGGTCCTTTCGACTAGCGGGAGACCACAATGAGCAGTTCTTC; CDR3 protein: CASRSFRLAGDHNEQFF
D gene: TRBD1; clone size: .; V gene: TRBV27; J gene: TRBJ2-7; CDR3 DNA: TGTGCCAGCAGTCCGGGACAGGGGGCTACCTACGAGCAGTACTTC; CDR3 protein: CASSPGQGATYEQYF
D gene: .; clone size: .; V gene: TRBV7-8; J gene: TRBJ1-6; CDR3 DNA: TGTGCCAGCAGCTACCGCCGGGGGGGGACTTCCTATAATTCACCCCTCCACTTT; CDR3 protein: CASSYRRGGTSYNSPLHF
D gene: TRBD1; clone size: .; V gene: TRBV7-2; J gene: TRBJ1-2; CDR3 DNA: TGTGCCAGCAGCAGAGAAGGGACAGGGAGGTCCTCTGGCTACACCTTC; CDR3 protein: CASSREGTGRSSGYTF
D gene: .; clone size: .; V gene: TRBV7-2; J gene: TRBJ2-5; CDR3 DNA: TGTGCCAGCACCGACCTAGGTATCCAAGAGACCCAGTACTTC; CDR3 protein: CASTDLGIQETQYF
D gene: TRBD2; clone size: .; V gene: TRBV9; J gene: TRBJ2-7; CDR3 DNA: TGTGCCAGCAGTAGACTAGCGGGAGGGTACGACGAGCAGTACTTC; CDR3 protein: CASSRLAGGYDEQYF
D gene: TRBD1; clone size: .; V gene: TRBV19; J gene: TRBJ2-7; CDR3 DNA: TGTGCCAGTAGCGCCGGGACAGGGAATACCTACGAGCAGTACTTC; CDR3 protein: CASSAGTGNTYEQYF
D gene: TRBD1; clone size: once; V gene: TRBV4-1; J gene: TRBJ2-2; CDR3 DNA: TGCGCCAGCAGCCAGACGGGACAGGGGGACACCGGGGAGCTGTTTTTT; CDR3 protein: CASSQTGQGDTGELFF
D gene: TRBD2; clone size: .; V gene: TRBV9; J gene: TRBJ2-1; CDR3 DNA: TGTGCCAGCAGCCTGACTAGCGGGGACTACAATGAGCAGTTCTTC; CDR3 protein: CASSLTSGDYNEQFF
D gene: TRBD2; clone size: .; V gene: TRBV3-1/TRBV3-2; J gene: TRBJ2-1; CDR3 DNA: TGTGCCAGCAGCCAGTGGGCGGGAGTCGGCAATGAGCAGTTCTTC; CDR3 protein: CASSQWAGVGNEQFF
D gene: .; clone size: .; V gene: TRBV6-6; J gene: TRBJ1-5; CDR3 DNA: TGTGCCAGCCATGGGGCGGCCGTGAGTCAGCCCCAGCATTTT; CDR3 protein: CASHGAAVSQPQHF
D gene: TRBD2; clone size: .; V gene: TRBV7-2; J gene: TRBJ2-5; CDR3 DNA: TGTGCCAGCACCATAGCGGGGGGGCGGGAGACCCAGTACTTC; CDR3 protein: CASTIAGGRETQYF
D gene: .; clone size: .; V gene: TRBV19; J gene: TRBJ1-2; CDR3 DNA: TGTGCCAGTGTCAACCTGGGACTGGTTAACTATGGCTACACCTTC; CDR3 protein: CASVNLGLVNYGYTF
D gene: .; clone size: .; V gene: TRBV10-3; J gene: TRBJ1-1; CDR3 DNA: TGTGCCATCGGCGGGAGGGAGAGGGCTGAAGCTTTCTTT; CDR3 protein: CAIGGRERAEAFF
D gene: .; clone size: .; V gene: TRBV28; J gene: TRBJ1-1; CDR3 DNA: TGTGCCAGCTTTACTAGGGGGGGAGACACTGAAGCTTTCTTT; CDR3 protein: CASFTRGGDTEAFF
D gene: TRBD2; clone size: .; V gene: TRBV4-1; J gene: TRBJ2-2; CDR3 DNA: TGCGCCAGCAGCCAAGGTCCGCGGGGGGGGAACACCGGGGAGCTGTTTTTT; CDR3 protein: CASSQGPRGGNTGELFF
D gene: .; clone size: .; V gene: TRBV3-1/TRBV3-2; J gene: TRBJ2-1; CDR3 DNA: TGTGCCAGCAGCCAAGTGCACAATGAGCAGTTCTTC; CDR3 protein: CASSQVHNEQFF
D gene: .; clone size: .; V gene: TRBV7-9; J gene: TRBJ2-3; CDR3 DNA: TGTGCCAGCTTAGGTTTTGGTACGCAGTATTTT; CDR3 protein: CASLGFGTQYF
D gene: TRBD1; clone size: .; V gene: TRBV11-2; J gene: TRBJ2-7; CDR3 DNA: TGTGCCAGCAGCTTAGTGGGGGGCCGCGGGACAGGGTTGTACGAGCAGTACTTC; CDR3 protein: CASSLVGGRGTGLYEQYF
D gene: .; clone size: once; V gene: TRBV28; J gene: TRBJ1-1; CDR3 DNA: TGTGCCAGCAGTTCCCCGGGGGGGGAGAACACTGAAGCTTTCTTT; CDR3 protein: CASSSPGGENTEAFF
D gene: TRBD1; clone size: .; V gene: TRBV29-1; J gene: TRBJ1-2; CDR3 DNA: TGCAGCGTGTCTACCGGGACAGGGGCTTATGGCTACACCTTC; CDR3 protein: CSVSTGTGAYGYTF
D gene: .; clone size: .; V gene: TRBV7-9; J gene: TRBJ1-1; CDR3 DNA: TGTGCCAGCAACAAAGCGGGGGTTGCCACTGAAGCTTTCTTT; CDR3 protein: CASNKAGVATEAFF
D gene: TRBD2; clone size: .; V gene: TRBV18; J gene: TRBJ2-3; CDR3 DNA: TGTGCCAGCTCCGGACTAGCGGGAGGAATTAGCACAGATACGCAGTATTTT; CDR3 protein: CASSGLAGGISTDTQYF
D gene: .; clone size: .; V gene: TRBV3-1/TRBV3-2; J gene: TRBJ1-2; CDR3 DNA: TGTGCCAGCAGCCAAGGGACCGGGCCTATCTATGGCTACACCTTC; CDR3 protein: CASSQGTGPIYGYTF